Following are 15 T cell receptor beta chains from one sample sequenced in a study of post-analysis software for immune sequencing data. Antigens of these TCRs are unknown. Study results and limitations: Among 5 or 6 TRBV segments more frequent in patients than controls were TRBV5-6, TRBV5-1 and TRBV20-1.

Unique molecular identifiers featured in each of the TCR beta cDNA libraries. TCRdb re-derived calls from the PCR reads in MiXCR, one entry per CDR3 protein. The profile shows roughly 800,000 distinct CDR3 sequences, roughly 30% of them singletons. The specimen was blood. The receptors come from a girl aged 10 to 17 with multiple sclerosis.

This clonotype was detected a few times. This chain joins TRBV10-3 and TRBJ1-5; TRBD1 is a possible D gene (5 bases). This CDR3 comprises 15 residues. Germline V gene data show CDR1 as ENHRY and CDR2 as SYGVKD. V was shortened by 3 bases and J by 6 bases, with 15 bases between the two germline ends. CDR3 in amino acids: CAISDRISQGQPQHF. CDR3 nucleotides: TGTGCCATCAGTGATAGAATAAGCCAGGGTCAGCCCCAGCATTTT.

In its sample, this clonotype was seen a few times. The CDR3 DNA follows: TGTGCCAGCAGCCCACTAGCCCTCCAAGAGACCCAGTACTTC. This codes for CASSPLALQETQYF. The chain joins TRBV7-9 to TRBJ2-5; maybe TRBD2 (6 bases). The germline gives CDR1 SEHNR, CDR2 FQNEAQ (reference sequence). The CDR3 length is 14 residues. V gave up 5 bases and J gave up 1 base, with 11 bases separating them.

Regarding this clonotype: This CDR3 is missing its conserved last phenylalanine or tryptophan, likely due to a read error. The rearrangement joins TRBV11-1 to TRBJ2-3; no definite D call. Per the germline V gene, CDR1 is SGHAT and CDR2 is FQDESV (reference sequence). The CDR3 is made up of 15 amino acids. Trimming took off 5 bases at V and 3 bases at J, with 15 bases between the two ends. CDR3 amino acids: CASSLEILTTDTQYL. The CDR3 DNA reads as TGTGCCAGCAGCCTGGAAATATTGACTACAGATACGCAGTATTTG.

This clonotype was detected ten times or more. The V call is TRBV20-1, the J call TRBJ2-3, with 8 bases matching TRBD2. CDR3 length: 14 residues. The V segment lost 6 bases and the J segment 1 base; nucleotides outside the gene matches: 6. The germline V gene encodes CDR1 DFQATT and CDR2 SNEGSKA (reference sequence). CDR3 DNA: TGCAGTGCCCCCGGGGGGGCTGGCACAGATACGCAGTATTTT. Its translation: CSAPGGAGTDTQYF.

The chain recombines TRBV5-1 with TRBJ2-5, with D unresolved. This CDR3 comprises 18 residues. Germline lookup yields CDR1 SGHRS and CDR2 YFSETQ. Between the trimmed V and J ends, which lost 0 bases and 0 bases, there was a span of 18 bases. CDR3 coding DNA: TGCGCCAGCAGCTTGGCTAGGGCTGGCGATTGGTACCAAGAGACCCAGTACTTC. It yields the protein CASSLARAGDWYQETQYF.

This chain connects TRBV4-3 to TRBJ2-3; 8 positions agree with TRBD1. V shed 5 bases and J 2 bases; nucleotides not matched to a gene: 6. The length of the CDR3 is 15 residues. Per the germline V gene, CDR1 is LGHNA and CDR2 is YSLEER. The CDR3 loop reads CASSWDRSYTDTQYF. The CDR3 bases are TGCGCCAGCAGCTGGGACAGGTCGTACACAGATACGCAGTATTTT.

About this clonotype: A much larger clone lies a single base off, so this may be a read error. This chain uses TRBV6-5 with TRBJ2-3, with D hard to call. The ends were cut back, 4 bases at V and 5 bases at J, with 4 bases in the middle. CDR1 is MNHEY and CDR2 is SVGAGI in the germline V gene. The CDR3 extends over 11 amino acids. The CDR3 region is CASSCVDTQYF. In nucleotides, the CDR3 is TGTGCCAGCAGTTGCGTAGATACGCAGTATTTT.

This clonotype was found a few times. The gene calls are TRBV29-1 and TRBJ2-1; D possibly matches TRBD1 or TRBD2 (5 bases each). V lost 1 base and J 9 bases, leaving 13 bases between the germline ends. The germline V gene has CDR1 SQVTM and CDR2 ANQGSEA. CDR3 size: 13 residues. CDR3 loop: CSVEGIGAGEQFF. CDR3 DNA sequence: TGCAGCGTTGAAGGCATAGGGGCGGGTGAGCAGTTCTTC.

This clonotype was observed a few times. The CDR3 DNA reads as TGTGCCAGCACCCTTGACACTTATGGCTACACCTTC. Translating gives CASTLDTYGYTF. This chain uses TRBV12-3 or TRBV12-4 with TRBJ1-2; D is unresolved. CDR3 length: 12 amino acids. Trimming took off 7 bases at V and 5 bases at J, with 11 bases between the two ends.

The genes are TRBV25-1 and TRBJ2-5; D remains ambiguous. The germline V gene has CDR1 MGHDK and CDR2 SYGVNS. The CDR3 is 14 amino acids. Trimming stripped 0 bases from V and 1 base from J, with 6 bases between. In nucleotides, the CDR3 is TGTGCCAGCAGTGAATATGGATTCCAAGAGACCCAGTACTTC. It codes for CASSEYGFQETQYF.

This clonotype was picked up a small number of times. The V call is TRBV10-3, the J call TRBJ2-7, with TRBD2 matching over 10 bases. CDR1 is ENHRY, CDR2 SYGVKD, per germline. The CDR3 is 14 amino acids. V dropped 5 bases and J dropped 4; count of bases not matched to a gene: 5. The CDR3 DNA reads TGTGCCATCAGTAGCGGGGGGGGATTGTACGAGCAGTACTTC. Residues: CAISSGGGLYEQYF.

This clonotype was detected a few times. This rearrangement joins TRBV6-6 to TRBJ1-5; unclear D gene. CDR3 size: 15 residues. CDR1 and CDR2 (germline): MNHNY, SVGAGI (reference sequence). V shed 6 bases and J shed 0 bases, with 12 bases lying between them. The CDR3: CASRSDGYSNQPQHF. The CDR3 DNA reads TGTGCCAGCAGGTCGGATGGATATAGCAATCAGCCCCAGCATTTT.

This clonotype was seen only a few times. This chain joins TRBV6-2 or TRBV6-3 and TRBJ1-2; D is unclear. Germline V gene data show CDR1 as MNHEY and CDR2 as SVGEGT. CDR3 length: 13 residues. Trimming removed 6 bases from V and 6 bases from J, with 14 bases in between. The CDR3 here is CASSLIQVNGYTF. As DNA, the CDR3 is TGTGCCAGCAGCCTTATTCAGGTGAATGGCTACACCTTC.

CDR3 nucleotides: TGTGCCCGACGTCCCGGGACTAGATTGAGGCAGTTCTTC. It specifies CARRPGTRLRQFF. The V gene is TRBV6-5, the J gene TRBJ2-1, with 8 bases that match TRBD2. The V segment lost 11 bases and the J segment 12 bases; nucleotides outside the gene matches: 15. The CDR3 runs to 13 residues. Looked up from germline, CDR1 is MNHEY and CDR2 is SVGAGI.

The gene calls are TRBV24-1 and TRBJ2-3; D remains unclear. The ends were cut back, 4 bases at V and 5 bases at J, with 9 bases in the middle. Germline-derived CDR1 and CDR2 are KGHDR and SFDVKD. CDR3 length equals 13 residues. CDR3 protein: CATSEYWGDTQYF. The CDR3 DNA sequence: TGTGCCACCAGTGAATACTGGGGAGATACGCAGTATTTT.